The rows below give T cell receptor beta chains drawn from one sample of a study of T cell repertoires in cytomegalovirus infection. MiXCR, run by TCRdb on the reads, gives a single entry per CDR3 protein. Of hundreds of thousands of distinct CDR3 sequences listed, 6% to 8% are singletons. The sample was PBMCs. These receptors came from a human donor in good health (CMV status not recorded). Some clones in this sample may be carry-over from other donors' samples. CDR3s leave out the opening cysteine and the closing phenylalanine or tryptophan. Each record gives: V gene, J gene, clone size, CDR3 protein. Clone size appears in some rows only: once, few, many, or a class for an expanded clone.

>TRBV28|TRBJ1-4|few
ASSSPWDGNEKLF
>TRBV20-1|TRBJ1-6|many
SASGQGRNSPLH
>TRBV20-1|TRBJ1-5|many
SAQGTGFGNQPQH
>TRBV12-3/TRBV12-4|TRBJ1-1|many
ASSLTGAGGTEAF
>TRBV4-2|TRBJ1-2|many
ASSPQFGAAGKLRYGYT
>TRBV5-5|TRBJ2-7|few
ASSLQGGAYEQY
>TRBV5-1|TRBJ1-1|many
ASSSDRVNTEAF
>TRBV29-1|TRBJ2-5|many
SVDRPGGQKTQY
>TRBV28|TRBJ1-4|NA
ASSFPTIFSTNEKLF
>TRBV7-2|TRBJ2-2|many
ASSLMVTANTGELF
>TRBV9|TRBJ1-2|NA
ASSVGGGYGYT
>TRBV7-2|TRBJ1-5|many
ASSSGRTFPFLDDQPQH
>TRBV2|TRBJ2-1|many
ASSPIENEQF
>TRBV11-3|TRBJ2-3|many
ASSLDSSGRGLSADTQY
>TRBV6-5|TRBJ2-1|many
ASSYVQGNVRF
>TRBV4-3|TRBJ1-1|few
ASSQRAGGNTEAF
>TRBV7-9|TRBJ2-5|many
ASSLQTQETQY
>TRBV7-8|TRBJ1-6|many
ASSFSTGTDSPLH
>TRBV10-1|TRBJ1-1|many
ASSTGHSGTEAF
>TRBV11-2|TRBJ2-3|many
ASSLGAVADTQY
>TRBV28|TRBJ1-1|many
ASKTGEAEAF
>TRBV20-1|TRBJ2-5|many
SATHPYQETQY
>TRBV12-3/TRBV12-4|TRBJ1-1|many
ASSFGSSEAF
>TRBV7-9|TRBJ2-7|many
ASSLTGQRGY
>TRBV20-1|TRBJ1-1|many
SARRSSRNTEAF
>TRBV4-1|TRBJ2-5|many
ASSQGGDETQY
>TRBV7-2|TRBJ2-2|many
ASSLIAGWAGELF
>TRBV19|TRBJ1-1|NA
ASSIRIRGSEAF
>TRBV29-1|TRBJ1-1|many
SVRQGVLTEAF
>TRBV30|TRBJ1-2|NA
AWSATRQGGYGYT
>TRBV28|TRBJ2-3|many
ASSGNYRDFTDTQY
>TRBV4-1|TRBJ2-1|many
ASSQGQGGSYNEQF
>TRBV7-2|TRBJ1-2|many
ASSLDRLSYGYT
>TRBV7-8|TRBJ2-5|many
ASSFLRAKETQY
>TRBV5-1|TRBJ2-2|many
ASSFAGQGNTGELF
>TRBV2|TRBJ2-5|many
ASSEFPGQETQY
>TRBV20-1|TRBJ1-2|many
SAFSGHGGNGYT